This T cell receptor beta chain was retrieved from a study of T cells in Graves' hyperthyroidism and ophthalmopathy. The study, taken as a whole, reports: In the blood, most expanded thyroid clonotypes above 0.001 appeared as well. Ophthalmopathy prediction by the model preceded onset by a median roughly 6 months.

The study excluded patients with uncontrolled infection, other autoimmune disease, pregnancy or lactation. The germline CDR1 and CDR2 sequences are DFQATT and SNEGSKA (reference sequence). This CDR3 has 16 amino acids. Regarding this clonotype: No antigen is known for it.

What was amplified from RNA transcripts were TCR beta CDR3 regions. Initially, a first-round RT-PCR of the TCR CDR3 employed the HTBI primer set. TCRdb redid the calling of the multiplex PCR reads with MiXCR, one entry per CDR3 protein. The sample lists about 52,000 distinct CDR3 sequences, less than 50% occurring once. The sample was blood. This TCR came from a woman aged 45-60 years with Graves' ophthalmopathy. This chain links TRBV20-1 with TRBJ2-1, with 10 bases matching TRBD2. The tail of the sequence fits TRBJ2-7 better, so the J call may be wrong. The CDR3 is CSARDHSGGWTGEQYF. CDR3 bases: TGCAGTGCTAGAGATCATAGCGGGGGGTGGACCGGGGAGCAGTACTTC.